The clone carrying this T cell receptor (beta chain) was found a few times. Its antigen is unidentified. The junction had 5 bases not matched to a gene; V was cut back by 2 bases and J by 2 bases. CDR3 length: 15 amino acids. Germline V CDR1 and CDR2: MNHNS, SASEGT. This sample was taken from a study of post-analysis software for immune sequencing data. General study results and limits: Same-batch samples co-clustered strongly by F measure. The five TRBV segments detected at higher frequency in patients than in controls included TRBV5-6, TRBV5-1 and TRBV20-1.

Carried by the TCR beta cDNA libraries were unique molecular identifiers. Researchers reported roughly 0.5 million cDNA molecules coming from roughly 1 to 10 million T cells. TCRdb analysed the PCR reads with MiXCR anew, one entry per CDR3 protein. This sample carries approximately 770,000 distinct CDR3 sequences, around 42% of them seen once, and the ten largest clones take 4.9%. The V and J genes are TRBV6-1 and TRBJ2-5; 7 nucleotides agree with TRBD2. Material for sequencing was blood. The receptor comes from a girl under 18 with multiple sclerosis. CDR3 sequence reads: CASSERREFQETQYF. The CDR3 DNA follows: TGTGCCAGCAGTGAAAGGCGGGAGTTTCAAGAGACCCAGTACTTC.